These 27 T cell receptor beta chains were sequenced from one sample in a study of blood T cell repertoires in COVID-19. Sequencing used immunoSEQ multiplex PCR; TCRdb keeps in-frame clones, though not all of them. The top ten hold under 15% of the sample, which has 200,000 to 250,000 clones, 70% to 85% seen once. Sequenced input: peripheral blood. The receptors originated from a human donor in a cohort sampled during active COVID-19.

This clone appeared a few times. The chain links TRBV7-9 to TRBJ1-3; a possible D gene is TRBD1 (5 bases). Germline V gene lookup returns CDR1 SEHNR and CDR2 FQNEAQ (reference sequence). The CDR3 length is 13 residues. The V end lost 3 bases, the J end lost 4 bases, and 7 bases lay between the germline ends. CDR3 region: CASSFDRGNTIYF. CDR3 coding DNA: TGTGCCAGCAGCTTCGACAGAGGAAACACCATATATTTT.

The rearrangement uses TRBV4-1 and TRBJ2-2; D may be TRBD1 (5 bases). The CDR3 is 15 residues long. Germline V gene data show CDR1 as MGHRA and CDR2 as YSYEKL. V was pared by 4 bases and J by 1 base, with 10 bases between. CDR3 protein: CASSRYQGNTGELFF. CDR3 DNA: TGCGCCAGCAGCCGGTACCAGGGGAACACCGGGGAGCTGTTTTTT.

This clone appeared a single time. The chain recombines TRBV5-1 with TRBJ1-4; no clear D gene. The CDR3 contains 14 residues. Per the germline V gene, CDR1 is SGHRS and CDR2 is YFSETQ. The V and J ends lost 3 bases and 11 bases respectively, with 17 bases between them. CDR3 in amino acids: CASSSGLQREKLFF. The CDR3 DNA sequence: TGCGCCAGCAGCTCAGGATTGCAGAGGGAGAAACTGTTTTTT.

CDR3 bases: TGTGCCTGGAGAACGGCAGGGACTTCGGAAAAACTGTTTTTT. Protein sequence: CAWRTAGTSEKLFF. The V call is TRBV30, the J call TRBJ1-4, with a tentative D call TRBD1 (5 bases). The CDR3 spans 14 residues. V shed 3 bases and J shed 8 bases, with 16 bases lying between them. The germline V gene has CDR1 GTSNPN and CDR2 SVGIG (reference sequence).

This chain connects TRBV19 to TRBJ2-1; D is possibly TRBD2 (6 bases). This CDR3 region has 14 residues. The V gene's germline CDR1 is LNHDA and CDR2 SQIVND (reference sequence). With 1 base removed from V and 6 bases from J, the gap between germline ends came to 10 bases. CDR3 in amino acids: CASSIARLGNEQFF. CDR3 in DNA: TGTGCCAGTAGTATAGCGCGACTAGGCAATGAGCAGTTCTTC.

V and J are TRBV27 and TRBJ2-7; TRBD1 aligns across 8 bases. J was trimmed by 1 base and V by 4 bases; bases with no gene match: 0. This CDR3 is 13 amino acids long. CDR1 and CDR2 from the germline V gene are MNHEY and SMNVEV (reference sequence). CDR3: CASSWTGSYEQYF. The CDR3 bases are TGTGCCAGCAGTTGGACAGGGTCCTACGAGCAGTACTTC.

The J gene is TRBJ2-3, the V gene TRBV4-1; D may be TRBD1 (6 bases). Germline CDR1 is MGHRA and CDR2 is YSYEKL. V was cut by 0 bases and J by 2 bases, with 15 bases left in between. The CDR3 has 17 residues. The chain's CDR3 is CASSQEFMGAATDTQYF. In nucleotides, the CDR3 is TGCGCCAGCAGCCAAGAGTTTATGGGGGCGGCCACAGATACGCAGTATTTT.

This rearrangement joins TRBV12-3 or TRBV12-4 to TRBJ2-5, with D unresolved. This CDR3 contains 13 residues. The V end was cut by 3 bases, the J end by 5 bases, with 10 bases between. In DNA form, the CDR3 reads TGTGCCAGCAGTTTGATCAGGCACGAGACCCAGTACTTC. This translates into CASSLIRHETQYF.

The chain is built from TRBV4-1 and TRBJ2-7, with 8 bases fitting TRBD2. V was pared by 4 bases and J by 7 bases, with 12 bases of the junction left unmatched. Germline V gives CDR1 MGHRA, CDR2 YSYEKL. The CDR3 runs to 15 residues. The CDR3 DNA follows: TGCGCCAGCAGCCCCAGCGGAGCGGGAGAGCGAGAGCAGTACTTC. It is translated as CASSPSGAGEREQYF.

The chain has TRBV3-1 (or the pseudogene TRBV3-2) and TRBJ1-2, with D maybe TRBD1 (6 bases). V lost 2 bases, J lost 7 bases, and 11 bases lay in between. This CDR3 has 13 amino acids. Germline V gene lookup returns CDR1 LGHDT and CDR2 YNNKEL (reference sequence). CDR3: CASSQHRVGGYTF. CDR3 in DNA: TGTGCCAGCAGCCAACACAGGGTGGGTGGCTACACCTTC.

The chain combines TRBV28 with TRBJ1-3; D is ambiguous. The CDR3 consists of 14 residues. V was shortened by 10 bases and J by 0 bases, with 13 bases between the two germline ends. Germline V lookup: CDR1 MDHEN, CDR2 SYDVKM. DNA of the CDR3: TGTGCCATTTCCACCCCGAGCTCTGGAAACACCATATATTTT. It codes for CAISTPSSGNTIYF.

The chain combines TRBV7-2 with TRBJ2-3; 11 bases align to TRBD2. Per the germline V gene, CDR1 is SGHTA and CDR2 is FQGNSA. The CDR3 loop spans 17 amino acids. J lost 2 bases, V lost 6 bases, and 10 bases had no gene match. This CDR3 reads CASRYGISGRVTDTQYF. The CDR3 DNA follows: TGTGCCAGCAGATACGGAATTAGCGGGAGGGTCACAGATACGCAGTATTTT.

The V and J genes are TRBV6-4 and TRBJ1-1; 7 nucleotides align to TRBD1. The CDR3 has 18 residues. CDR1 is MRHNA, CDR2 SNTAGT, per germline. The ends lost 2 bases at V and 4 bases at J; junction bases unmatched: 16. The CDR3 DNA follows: TGTGCCAGCAGTGACCCGACAGGGAGGCGGAAAACAGCCACTGAAGCTTTCTTT. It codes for CASSDPTGRRKTATEAFF.

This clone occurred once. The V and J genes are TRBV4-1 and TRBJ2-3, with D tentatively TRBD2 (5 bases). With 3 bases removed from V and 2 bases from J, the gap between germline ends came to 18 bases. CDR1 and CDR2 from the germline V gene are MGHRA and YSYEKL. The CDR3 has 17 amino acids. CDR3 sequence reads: CASSQSWSGANTDTQYF. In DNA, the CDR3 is TGCGCCAGCAGCCAGTCCTGGAGCGGCGCTAACACAGATACGCAGTATTTT.

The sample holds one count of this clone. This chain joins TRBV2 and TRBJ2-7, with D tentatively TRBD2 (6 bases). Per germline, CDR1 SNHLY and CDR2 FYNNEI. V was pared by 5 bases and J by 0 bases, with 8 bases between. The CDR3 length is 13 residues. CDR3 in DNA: TGTGCCAGCAGTTGGGAGGCCTCCTACGAGCAGTACTTC. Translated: CASSWEASYEQYF.

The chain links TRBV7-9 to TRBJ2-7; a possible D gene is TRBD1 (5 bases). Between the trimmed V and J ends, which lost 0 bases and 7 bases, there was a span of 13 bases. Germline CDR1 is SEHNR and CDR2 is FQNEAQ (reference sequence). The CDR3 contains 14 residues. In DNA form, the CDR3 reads TGTGCCAGCAGCTTAGCGTTCAGGGAAGGGGAGCAGTACTTC. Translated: CASSLAFREGEQYF.

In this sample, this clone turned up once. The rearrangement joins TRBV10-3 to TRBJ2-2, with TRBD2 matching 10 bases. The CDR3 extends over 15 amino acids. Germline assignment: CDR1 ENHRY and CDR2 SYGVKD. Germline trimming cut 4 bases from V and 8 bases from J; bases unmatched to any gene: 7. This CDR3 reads CAISATSGVRGELFF. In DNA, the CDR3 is TGTGCCATCAGTGCAACTAGCGGGGTCCGAGGGGAGCTGTTTTTT.

The CDR3 nucleotides are TGTGCCAGCAGCTTAGCGGCAGACTACGAGCAGTACTTC. This codes for CASSLAADYEQYF. This chain links TRBV7-6 with TRBJ2-7; no reliable D call. The CDR3 has 13 residues. CDR1 and CDR2 (germline): SGHVS, FNYEAQ. The V end lost 0 bases, the J end lost 3 bases, and 6 bases lay between the germline ends. The variable domain in full, completed from reference TRBV7-6 and TRBJ2-7, reads GAGVSQSPRYKVTKRGQDVALRCDPISGHVSLYWYRQALGQGPEFLTYFNYEAQQDKSGLPNDRFSAERPEGSISTLTIQRTEQRDSAMYRCASSLAADYEQYFGPGTRLTVT.

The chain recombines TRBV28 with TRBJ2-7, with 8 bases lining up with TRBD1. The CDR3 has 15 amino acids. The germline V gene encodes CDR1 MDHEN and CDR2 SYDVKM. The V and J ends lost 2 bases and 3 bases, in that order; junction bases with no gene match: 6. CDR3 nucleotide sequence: TGTGCCAGCAGTTTAGCCCAGGGGGCAATCTACGAGCAGTACTTC. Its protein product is CASSLAQGAIYEQYF.

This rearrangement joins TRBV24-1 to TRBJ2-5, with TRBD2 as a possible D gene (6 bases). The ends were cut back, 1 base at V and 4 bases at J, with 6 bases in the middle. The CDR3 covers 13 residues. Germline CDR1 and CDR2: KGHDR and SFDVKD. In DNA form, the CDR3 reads TGTGCCACCAGTGATTTCGGGGGAGAGACCCAGTACTTC. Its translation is CATSDFGGETQYF.

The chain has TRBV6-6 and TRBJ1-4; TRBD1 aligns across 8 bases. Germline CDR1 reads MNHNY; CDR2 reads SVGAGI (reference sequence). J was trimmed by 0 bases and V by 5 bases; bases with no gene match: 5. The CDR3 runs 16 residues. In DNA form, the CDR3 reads TGTGCCAGCAGTCGAGACAGGGGTGCAACTAATGAAAAACTGTTTTTT. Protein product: CASSRDRGATNEKLFF.

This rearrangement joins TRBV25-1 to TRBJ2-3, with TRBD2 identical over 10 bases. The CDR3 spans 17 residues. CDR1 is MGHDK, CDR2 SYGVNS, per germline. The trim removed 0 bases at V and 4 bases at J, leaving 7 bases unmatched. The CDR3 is CASSEYFPLAGADTQYF. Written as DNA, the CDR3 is TGTGCCAGCAGTGAATATTTCCCGCTAGCGGGAGCAGATACGCAGTATTTT.

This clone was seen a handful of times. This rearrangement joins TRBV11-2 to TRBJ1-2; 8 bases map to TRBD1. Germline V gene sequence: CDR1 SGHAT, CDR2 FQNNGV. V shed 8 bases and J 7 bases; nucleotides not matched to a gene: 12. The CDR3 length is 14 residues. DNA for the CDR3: TGTGCCAGCTGGGGTCCCGGACAGGGCGGTGGCTACACCTTC. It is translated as CASWGPGQGGGYTF.

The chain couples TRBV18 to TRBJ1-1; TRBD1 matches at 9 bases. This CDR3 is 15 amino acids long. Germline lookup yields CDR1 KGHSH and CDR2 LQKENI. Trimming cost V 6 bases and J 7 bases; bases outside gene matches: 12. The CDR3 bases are TGTGCCAGCTCCCAAAACAGGGGGCCTCCAAATGAAGCTTTCTTT. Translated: CASSQNRGPPNEAFF.

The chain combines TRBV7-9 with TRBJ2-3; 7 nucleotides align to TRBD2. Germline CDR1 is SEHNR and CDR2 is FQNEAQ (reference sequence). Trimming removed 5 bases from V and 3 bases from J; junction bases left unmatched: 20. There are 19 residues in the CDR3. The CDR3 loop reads CASSPRVRSSSGPTDTQYF. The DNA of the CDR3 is TGTGCCAGCAGCCCCCGGGTAAGGTCGTCTAGCGGTCCGACAGATACGCAGTATTTT. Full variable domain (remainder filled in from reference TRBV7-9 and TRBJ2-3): DTGVSQNPRHKITKRGQNVTFRCDPISEHNRLYWYRQTLGQGPEFLTYFQNEAQLEKSRLLSDRFSAERPKGSFSTLEIQRTEQGDSAMYLCASSPRVRSSSGPTDTQYFGPGTRLTVL.

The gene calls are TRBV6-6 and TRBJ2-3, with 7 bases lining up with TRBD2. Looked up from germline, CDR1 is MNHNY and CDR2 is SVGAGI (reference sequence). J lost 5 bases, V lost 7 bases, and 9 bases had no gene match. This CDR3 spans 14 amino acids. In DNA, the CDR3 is TGTGCCAGCACCAGGGCGGGAGCTGAAGATACGCAGTATTTT. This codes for CASTRAGAEDTQYF.

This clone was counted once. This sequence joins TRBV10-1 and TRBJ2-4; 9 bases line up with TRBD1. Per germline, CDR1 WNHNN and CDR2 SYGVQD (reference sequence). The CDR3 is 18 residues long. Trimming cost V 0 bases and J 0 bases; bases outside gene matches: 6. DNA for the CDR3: TGCGCCAGCAGTGAGTCGGTGGGGACAGGGTTAGCCAAAAACATTCAGTACTTC. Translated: CASSESVGTGLAKNIQYF.